The sequence of this TCR beta chain was determined in a study of T cells in Graves' hyperthyroidism and ophthalmopathy. Per the germline V gene, CDR1 is LGHDT and CDR2 is YNNKEL (reference sequence). The CDR3 loop spans 17 amino acids. The V segment lost 2 bases and the J segment 0 bases; nucleotides outside the gene matches: 6. The TCR beta CDR3 regions underwent amplification using RNA transcripts as the source. First-round RT-PCR targeting the TCR CDR3 was performed with the HTBI primer set. TCRdb recomputed calls from the multiplex PCR reads with MiXCR, one row per CDR3 protein. The sample gives 500,000 to 650,000 distinct CDR3 sequences, less than 15% of which show up once; about 14% is in the top ten. This clonotype came up many times.

V and J are TRBV3-1 and TRBJ1-1; 10 bases agree with TRBD1. Sequencing input: blood. The TCR was taken from a woman in her forties with Graves' hyperthyroidism. The CDR3 DNA reads as TGTGCCAGCAGCCAAAGACAGGGGGCTTCACTGAACACTGAAGCTTTCTTT. This translates into CASSQRQGASLNTEAFF. The complete variable domain, with remaining parts taken from reference TRBV3-1 and TRBJ1-1, reads DTAVSQTPKYLVTQMGNDKSIKCEQNLGHDTMYWYKQDSKKFLKIMFSYNNKELIINETVPNRFSPKSPDKAHLNLHINSLELGDSAVYFCASSQRQGASLNTEAFFGQGTRLTVV.